The sequence of this TCR beta chain was determined in a study of early T cells in non-severe SARS-CoV-2 infection. The CDR3 runs to 15 residues. CDR1 is MNHEY and CDR2 is SVGAGI in the germline V gene. Trimming cost V 2 bases and J 5 bases, with 14 bases left between them. TCRdb recomputed calls from the 5' RACE reads with MiXCR, one row per CDR3 protein. Found here are 85,000 to 100,000 distinct CDR3 sequences, approximately 16% of them singletons; the top ten hold 4.5% to 6.5%. The starting material was whole blood, obtained at baseline. J is TRBJ2-3 and V is TRBV6-5; D not certain. This TCR was sampled from an adult who was a healthcare worker with PCR-confirmed SARS-CoV-2 infection or an uninfected control (not recorded which). The chain's CDR3 is CASSYEATRGDTQYF. DNA for the CDR3: TGTGCCAGCAGTTACGAGGCAACTCGAGGAGATACGCAGTATTTT.